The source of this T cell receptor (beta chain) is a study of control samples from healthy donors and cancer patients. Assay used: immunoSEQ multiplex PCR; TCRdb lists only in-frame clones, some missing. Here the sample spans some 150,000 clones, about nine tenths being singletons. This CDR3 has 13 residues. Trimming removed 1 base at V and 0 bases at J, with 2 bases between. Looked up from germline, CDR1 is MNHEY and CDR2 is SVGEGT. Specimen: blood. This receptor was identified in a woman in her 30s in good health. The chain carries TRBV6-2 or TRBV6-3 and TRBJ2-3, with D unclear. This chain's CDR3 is CASSYYSTDTQYF. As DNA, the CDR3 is TGTGCCAGCAGTTACTACAGCACAGATACGCAGTATTTT.